This passage covers 12 T cell receptor beta chains from one sample sequenced in a study of blood T cell repertoires in COVID-19. Profiled with immunoSEQ multiplex PCR; TCRdb holds only in-frame clones, not every one. The table shows about 150,000 clones, with roughly 84% occurring only once. The sample was peripheral blood. These receptors all stem from a man in his fifties or sixties with COVID-19, enrolled during active disease.

The V gene is TRBV24-1, the J gene TRBJ2-5, with TRBD1 identical over 11 bases. The J segment lost 11 bases and the V segment lost 5 bases, leaving 3 bases of the junction unmatched. The CDR3 totals 12 residues. The germline gives CDR1 KGHDR, CDR2 SFDVKD. CDR3 nucleotide sequence: TGTGCCACCAGTGGAGGACAGGGGGCGCAGTACTTC. It translates to CATSGGQGAQYF.

The genes are TRBV19 and TRBJ1-3, with D perhaps matching TRBD1 (6 bases). The CDR3 consists of 13 residues. The germline gives CDR1 LNHDA, CDR2 SQIVND (reference sequence). Trimming left V 9 bases short and J 3 bases short, with 12 bases between. CDR3 loop: CASHQGYGNTIYF. As DNA, the CDR3 is TGTGCCAGCCACCAGGGGTATGGAAACACCATATATTTT.

The chain has TRBV19 and TRBJ1-5, with 10 bases that match TRBD1. Trimming removed 6 bases from V and 0 bases from J; junction bases left unmatched: 5. Germline V lookup: CDR1 LNHDA, CDR2 SQIVND (reference sequence). CDR3 length equals 16 residues. CDR3 coding DNA: TGTGCCAGTAGGGGACAGGGGACCTATAGCAATCAGCCCCAGCATTTT. Its translation is CASRGQGTYSNQPQHF.

The V gene is TRBV11-3, the J gene TRBJ1-1, with D unresolved. Trimming removed 1 base at V and 2 bases at J, with 11 bases between. CDR3 length: 15 amino acids. Germline V gene sequence: CDR1 SGHNT, CDR2 YENEEA. CDR3 sequence: CASSLGHSGNTEAFF. CDR3 bases: TGTGCCAGCAGCTTAGGTCACTCGGGTAACACTGAAGCTTTCTTT.

The chain combines TRBV11-1 with TRBJ2-1; 10 bases align to TRBD2. V dropped 1 base and J dropped 8; count of bases not matched to a gene: 5. Germline V CDR1 and CDR2: SGHAT, FQDESV (reference sequence). The CDR3 totals 15 residues. The CDR3 DNA is TGTGCCAGCAGCTTAGAAGCGGGAGGGCAATATGAGCAGTTCTTC. Its protein is CASSLEAGGQYEQFF.

V usage is TRBV29-1 and J usage is TRBJ1-3; D might be TRBD1 (5 bases). This CDR3 has 13 amino acids. V was trimmed by 7 bases and J by 3 bases, leaving 13 bases between them. The V gene's germline CDR1 is SQVTM and CDR2 ANQGSEA. As DNA, the CDR3 is TGCAGCGCCGGAGACAGAAGTGGAAACACCATATATTTT. Translated, it gives CSAGDRSGNTIYF.

This clone was observed once. The sample holds other DNA sequences that translate to the same CDR3. CDR3 loop: CASRRDRNTEAFF. As DNA, the CDR3 is TGTGCCAGCAGGAGGGACAGGAACACTGAAGCTTTCTTT. This chain connects TRBV6-5 to TRBJ1-1, with 7 bases aligning to TRBD1. Germline-derived CDR1 and CDR2 are MNHEY and SVGAGI. This CDR3 is built from 13 residues. Trimming removed 6 bases from V and 1 base from J; junction bases left unmatched: 2.

The chain employs TRBV5-1 and TRBJ2-5; D remains ambiguous. Trimming pared 0 bases from V and 4 bases from J, leaving 7 bases between. CDR1 SGHRS and CDR2 YFSETQ come from the germline V gene. This CDR3 has 13 amino acids. CDR3 DNA: TGCGCCAGCAGCTTGGGCGTCCTAGAGACCCAGTACTTC. Its protein product is CASSLGVLETQYF.

This chain joins TRBV4-1 and TRBJ2-5; possible D gene TRBD1, 6 bases. Germline CDR1 reads MGHRA; CDR2 reads YSYEKL. This CDR3 has 15 residues. With 4 bases removed from V and 1 base from J, the gap between germline ends came to 13 bases. The CDR3 spells CASSLDTGTQETQYF. The CDR3 nucleotides read TGCGCCAGCAGCCTTGACACAGGGACCCAAGAGACCCAGTACTTC.

J is TRBJ2-7 and V is TRBV28; 13 nucleotides align to TRBD2. V shed 2 bases, J shed 6 bases, and the junction held 4 bases outside the gene matches. In germline, CDR1 is MDHEN, CDR2 SYDVKM. The CDR3 is made up of 15 amino acids. The CDR3 here is CASSLDGTSGAEQYF. The CDR3 bases are TGTGCCAGCAGTTTAGACGGGACTAGCGGGGCCGAGCAGTACTTC.

V is TRBV2 and J is TRBJ2-6; D remains ambiguous. Germline values: CDR1 SNHLY, CDR2 FYNNEI. This CDR3 has 17 residues. V was shortened by 3 bases and J by 2 bases, with 14 bases between the two germline ends. The CDR3 reads CASSDNNYPAGANVLTF. DNA of the CDR3: TGTGCCAGCAGTGATAATAACTACCCCGCTGGGGCCAACGTCCTGACTTTC.

This chain connects TRBV20-1 to TRBJ1-2; TRBD1 aligns across 10 bases. Germline-derived CDR1 and CDR2 are DFQATT and SNEGSKA (reference sequence). J lost 8 bases, V lost 3 bases, and 12 bases had no gene match. The CDR3 has 15 amino acids. DNA for the CDR3: TGCAGTGCTAGTTTCGGGGACAGGGGAATGGAAGGCTACACCTTC. Its protein product is CSASFGDRGMEGYTF.